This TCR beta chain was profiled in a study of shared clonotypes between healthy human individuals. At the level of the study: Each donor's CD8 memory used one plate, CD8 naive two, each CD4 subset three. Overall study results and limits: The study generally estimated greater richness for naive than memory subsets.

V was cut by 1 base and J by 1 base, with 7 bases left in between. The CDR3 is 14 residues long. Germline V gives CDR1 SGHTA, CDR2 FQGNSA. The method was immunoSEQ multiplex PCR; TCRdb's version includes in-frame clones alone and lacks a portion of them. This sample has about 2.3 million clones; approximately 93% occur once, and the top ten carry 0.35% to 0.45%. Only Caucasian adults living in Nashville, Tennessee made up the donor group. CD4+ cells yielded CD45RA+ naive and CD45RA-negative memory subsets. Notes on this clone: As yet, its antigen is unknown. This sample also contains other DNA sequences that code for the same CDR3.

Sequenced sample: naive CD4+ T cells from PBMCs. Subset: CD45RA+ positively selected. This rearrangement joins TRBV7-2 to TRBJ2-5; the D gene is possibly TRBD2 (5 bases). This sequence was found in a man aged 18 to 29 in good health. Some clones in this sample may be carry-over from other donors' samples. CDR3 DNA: TGTGCCAGCAGCTTAGACCGGGGCCAAGAGACCCAGTACTTC. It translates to CASSLDRGQETQYF.